This entry is about one T cell receptor beta chain. The sample comes from a study of blood T cell repertoires in COVID-19. Only in-frame clones appear in the TCRdb table, and some are missing; sequencing was by immunoSEQ multiplex PCR. Of 250,000 to 300,000 clones in the sample, around nine tenths were seen once. CDR3 length: 14 amino acids. Germline V lookup: CDR1 SGHRS, CDR2 YFSETQ. The germline V and J ends were trimmed by 6 bases and 5 bases, with 17 bases remaining between them. The chain joins TRBV5-1 to TRBJ2-5; no clear D. The TCR comes from a woman in her sixties or seventies with COVID-19, enrolled during active disease. Sequencing input: peripheral blood. The CDR3 DNA is TGCGCCAGCACCCTCGGTGAGGCTCAGGAGACCCAGTACTTC. It yields the protein CASTLGEAQETQYF.